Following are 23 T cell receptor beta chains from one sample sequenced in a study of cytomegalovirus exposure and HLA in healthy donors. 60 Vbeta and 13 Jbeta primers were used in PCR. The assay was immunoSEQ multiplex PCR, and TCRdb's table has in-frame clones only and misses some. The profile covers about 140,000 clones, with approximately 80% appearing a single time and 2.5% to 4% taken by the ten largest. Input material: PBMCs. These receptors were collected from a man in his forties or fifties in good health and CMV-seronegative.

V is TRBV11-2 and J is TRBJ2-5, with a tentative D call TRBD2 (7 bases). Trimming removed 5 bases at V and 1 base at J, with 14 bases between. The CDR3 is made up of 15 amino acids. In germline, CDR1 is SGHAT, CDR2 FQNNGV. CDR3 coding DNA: TGTGCCAGCAGCCCTCCCGGGGGGCCCCAAGAGACCCAGTACTTC. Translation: CASSPPGGPQETQYF.

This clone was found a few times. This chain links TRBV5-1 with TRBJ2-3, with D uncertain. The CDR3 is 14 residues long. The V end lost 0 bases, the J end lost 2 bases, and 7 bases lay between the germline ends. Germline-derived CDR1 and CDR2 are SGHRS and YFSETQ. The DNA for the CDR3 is TGCGCCAGCAGCTTGGCCCTATACACAGATACGCAGTATTTT. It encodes CASSLALYTDTQYF.

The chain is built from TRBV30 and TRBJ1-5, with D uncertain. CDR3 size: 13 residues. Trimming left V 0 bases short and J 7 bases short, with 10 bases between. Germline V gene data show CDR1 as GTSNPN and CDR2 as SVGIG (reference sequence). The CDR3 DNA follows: TGTGCCTGGAGTGTACAAGAGCGGCAGCCCCAGCATTTT. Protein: CAWSVQERQPQHF. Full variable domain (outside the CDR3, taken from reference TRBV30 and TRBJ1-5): SQTIHQWPATLVQPVGSPLSLECTVEGTSNPNLYWYRQAAGRGLQLLFYSVGIGQISSEVPQNLSASRPQDRQFILSSKKLLLSDSGFYLCAWSVQERQPQHFGDGTRLSIL.

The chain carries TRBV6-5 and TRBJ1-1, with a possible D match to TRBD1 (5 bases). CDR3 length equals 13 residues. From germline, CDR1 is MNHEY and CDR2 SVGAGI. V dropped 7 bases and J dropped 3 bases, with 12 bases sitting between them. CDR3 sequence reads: CASTGTDYTEAFF. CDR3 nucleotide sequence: TGTGCCAGCACCGGGACTGACTACACTGAAGCTTTCTTT.

CDR3 nucleotide sequence: TGTGCCAGCAGTTACTCAGAGCCGGGACTGCACTATGGCTACACCTTC. Amino acid sequence: CASSYSEPGLHYGYTF. The rearrangement links TRBV6-5 to TRBJ1-2; TRBD1 might be the D (5 bases). Germline CDR1 MNHEY, CDR2 SVGAGI. CDR3 length equals 16 residues. The V end lost 0 bases, the J end lost 3 bases, and 14 bases lay between the germline ends.

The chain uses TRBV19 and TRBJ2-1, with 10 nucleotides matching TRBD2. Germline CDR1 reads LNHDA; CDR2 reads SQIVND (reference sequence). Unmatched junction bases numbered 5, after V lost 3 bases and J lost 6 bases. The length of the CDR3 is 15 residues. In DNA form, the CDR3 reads TGTGCCAGTAGTATGACGCTAGCGGGAGTCAATGAGCAGTTCTTC. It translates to CASSMTLAGVNEQFF.

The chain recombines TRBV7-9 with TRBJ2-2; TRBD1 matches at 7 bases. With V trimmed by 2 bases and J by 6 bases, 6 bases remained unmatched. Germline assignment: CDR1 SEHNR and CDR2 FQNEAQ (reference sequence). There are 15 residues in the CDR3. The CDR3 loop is CASSLPGTVAGELFF. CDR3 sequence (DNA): TGTGCCAGCAGCTTACCAGGGACAGTAGCCGGGGAGCTGTTTTTT.

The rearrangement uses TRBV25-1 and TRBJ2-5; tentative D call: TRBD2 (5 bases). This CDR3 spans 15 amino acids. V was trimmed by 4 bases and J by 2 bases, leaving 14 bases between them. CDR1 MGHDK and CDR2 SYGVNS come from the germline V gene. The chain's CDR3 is CASSVPGYLQETQYF. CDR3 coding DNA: TGTGCCAGCAGTGTTCCGGGGTACCTACAAGAGACCCAGTACTTC.

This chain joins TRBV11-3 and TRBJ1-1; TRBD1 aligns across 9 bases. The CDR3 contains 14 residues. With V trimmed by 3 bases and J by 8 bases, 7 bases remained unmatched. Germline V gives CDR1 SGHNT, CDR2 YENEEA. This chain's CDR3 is CASSFTGTGREAFF. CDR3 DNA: TGTGCCAGCAGCTTCACAGGGACAGGGAGGGAAGCTTTCTTT.

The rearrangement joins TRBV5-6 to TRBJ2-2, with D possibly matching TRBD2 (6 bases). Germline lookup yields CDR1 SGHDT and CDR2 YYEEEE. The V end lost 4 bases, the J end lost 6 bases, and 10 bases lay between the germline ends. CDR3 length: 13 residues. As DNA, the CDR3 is TGTGCCAGCAGCGGGACTCCTGCCGGGGAGCTGTTTTTT. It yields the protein CASSGTPAGELFF.

The DNA of the CDR3 is TGTGCCAGCAGCAACAGAAACCTTCCGGGACTAGCGGGCACCGGGGAGCTGTTTTTT. Its translation: CASSNRNLPGLAGTGELFF. The genes are TRBV21-1 and TRBJ2-2; the table's TRBD2 call for D was not verified on the DNA. TRBV21-1 is a pseudogene. This CDR3 region has 19 residues.

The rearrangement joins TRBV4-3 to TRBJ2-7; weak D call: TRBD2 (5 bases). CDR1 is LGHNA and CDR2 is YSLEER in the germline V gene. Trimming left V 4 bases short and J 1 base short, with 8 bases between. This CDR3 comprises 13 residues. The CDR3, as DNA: TGCGCCAGCAGCCCAGGACTTTCCTACGAGCAGTACTTC. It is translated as CASSPGLSYEQYF.

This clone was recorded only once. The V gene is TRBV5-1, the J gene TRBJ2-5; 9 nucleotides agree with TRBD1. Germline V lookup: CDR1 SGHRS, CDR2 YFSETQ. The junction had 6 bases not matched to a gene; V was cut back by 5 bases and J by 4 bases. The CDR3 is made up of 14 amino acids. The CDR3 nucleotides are TGCGCCAGCAGTGGGACAGGGCTAGGAGAGACCCAGTACTTC. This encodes CASSGTGLGETQYF. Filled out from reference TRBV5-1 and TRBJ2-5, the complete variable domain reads KAGVTQTPRYLIKTRGQQVTLSCSPISGHRSVSWYQQTPGQGLQFLFEYFSETQRNKGNFPGRFSGRQFSNSRSEMNVSTLELGDSALYLCASSGTGLGETQYFGPGTRLLVL.

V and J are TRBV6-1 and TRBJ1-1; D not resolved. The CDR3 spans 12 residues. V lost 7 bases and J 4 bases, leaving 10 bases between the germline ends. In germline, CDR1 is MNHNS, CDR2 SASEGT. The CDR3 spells CASNGLGTEAFF. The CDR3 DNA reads TGTGCCAGCAACGGGTTGGGCACTGAAGCTTTCTTT.

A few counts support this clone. The CDR3 spells CASRQADTQYF. In nucleotides, the CDR3 is TGTGCCAGCAGACAAGCAGATACGCAGTATTTT. The rearrangement joins TRBV7-9 to TRBJ2-3; D not resolved. This CDR3 comprises 11 residues. Germline lookup yields CDR1 SEHNR and CDR2 FQNEAQ (reference sequence). V lost 6 bases and J 4 bases, leaving 5 bases between the germline ends. The entire variable domain, with the rest obtained from reference TRBV7-9 and TRBJ2-3, is as follows: DTGVSQNPRHKITKRGQNVTFRCDPISEHNRLYWYRQTLGQGPEFLTYFQNEAQLEKSRLLSDRFSAERPKGSFSTLEIQRTEQGDSAMYLCASRQADTQYFGPGTRLTVL.

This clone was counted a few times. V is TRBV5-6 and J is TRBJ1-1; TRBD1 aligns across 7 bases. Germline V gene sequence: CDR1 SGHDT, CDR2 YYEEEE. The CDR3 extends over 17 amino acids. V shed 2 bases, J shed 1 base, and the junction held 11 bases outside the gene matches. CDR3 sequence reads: CASSFSVIGGRNTEAFF. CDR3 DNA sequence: TGTGCCAGCAGCTTTTCAGTAATAGGGGGCAGGAACACTGAAGCTTTCTTT.

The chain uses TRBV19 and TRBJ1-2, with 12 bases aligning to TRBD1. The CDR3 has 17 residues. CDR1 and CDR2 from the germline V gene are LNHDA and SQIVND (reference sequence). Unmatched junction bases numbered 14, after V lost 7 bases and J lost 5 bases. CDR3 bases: TGTGCCAGTACCAAAGGGGGCCTGGGACAGGGGGCTTATGGCTACACCTTC. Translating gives CASTKGGLGQGAYGYTF.

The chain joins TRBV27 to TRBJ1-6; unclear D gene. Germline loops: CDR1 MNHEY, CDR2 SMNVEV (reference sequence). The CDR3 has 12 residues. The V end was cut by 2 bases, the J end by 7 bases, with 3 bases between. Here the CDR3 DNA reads TGTGCCAGCAGTTTACGGAATTCACCCCTCCACTTT. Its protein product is CASSLRNSPLHF.

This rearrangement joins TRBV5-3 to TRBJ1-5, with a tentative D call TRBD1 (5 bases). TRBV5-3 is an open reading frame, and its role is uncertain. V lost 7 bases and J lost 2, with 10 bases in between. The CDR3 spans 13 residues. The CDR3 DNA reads TGTGCCAGACAGGGTGTTGGCAATCAGCCCCAGCATTTT. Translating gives CARQGVGNQPQHF.

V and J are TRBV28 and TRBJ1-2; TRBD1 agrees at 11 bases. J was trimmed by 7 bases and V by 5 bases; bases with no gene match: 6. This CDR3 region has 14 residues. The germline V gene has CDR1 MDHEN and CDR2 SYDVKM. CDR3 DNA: TGTGCCAGCAGTCCAGGGACAGGGGGTTTTGGCTACACCTTC. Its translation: CASSPGTGGFGYTF.

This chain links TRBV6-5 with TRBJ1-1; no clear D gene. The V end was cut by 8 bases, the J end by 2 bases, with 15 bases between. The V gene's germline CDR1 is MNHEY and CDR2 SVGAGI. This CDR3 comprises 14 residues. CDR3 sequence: CASLDGVGNTEAFF. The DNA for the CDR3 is TGTGCCAGCCTCGACGGGGTCGGTAACACTGAAGCTTTCTTT.

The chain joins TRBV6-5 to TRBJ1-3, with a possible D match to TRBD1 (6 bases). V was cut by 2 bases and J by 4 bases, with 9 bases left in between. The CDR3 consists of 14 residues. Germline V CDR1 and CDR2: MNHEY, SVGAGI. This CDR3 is CASSYGGQGNTIYF. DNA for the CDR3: TGTGCCAGCAGTTACGGGGGCCAGGGAAACACCATATATTTT.

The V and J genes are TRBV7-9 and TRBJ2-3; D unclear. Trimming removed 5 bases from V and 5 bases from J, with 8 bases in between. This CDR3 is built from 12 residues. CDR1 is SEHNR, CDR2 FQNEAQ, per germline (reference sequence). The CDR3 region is CASSPRRDTQYF. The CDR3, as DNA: TGTGCCAGCAGCCCACGTAGAGATACGCAGTATTTT.